The 32 T cell receptor beta chains reported below all come from one sample, sequenced in a study of blood T cell repertoires in COVID-19 (dated by TCRdb to the early 2020s). Receptor libraries were prepared by the immunoSEQ multiplex PCR assay. The source is immuneACCESS, and TCRdb retained only in-frame sequences with V and J called. Part of the clones is not carried over; for the studies checked, unresolved V genes explain less than half of this, and the remainder is unexplained. The sample contains about 86,000 clones, over 80% of them found a single time. The ten largest clonotypes hold nearly 3.5% of the sample. The sequenced sample consisted of peripheral blood. The receptors shown here come from a man between 50 and 59 years old with acute or convalescent COVID-19.

The rearrangement uses TRBV18 and TRBJ2-2; D perhaps matches TRBD2 (5 bases). This CDR3 comprises 16 residues. Germline V lookup: CDR1 KGHSH, CDR2 LQKENI. Trimming stripped 0 bases from V and 0 bases from J, with 8 bases between. In nucleotides, the CDR3 is TGTGCCAGCTCACCACCGCAGCGGACGAACACCGGGGAGCTGTTTTTT. Its protein is CASSPPQRTNTGELFF. The variable domain in full, completed from reference TRBV18 and TRBJ2-2, reads NAGVMQNPRHLVRRRGQEARLRCSPMKGHSHVYWYRQLPEEGLKFMVYLQKENIIDESGMPKERFSAEFPKEGPSILRIQQVVRGDSAAYFCASSPPQRTNTGELFFGEGSRLTVL.

The J gene is TRBJ2-7, the V gene TRBV29-1, with TRBD1 matching 9 bases. This CDR3 region has 15 residues. Germline-derived CDR1 and CDR2 are SQVTM and ANQGSEA. J gave up 3 bases and V 2 bases, and 8 bases lay outside the gene matches. The CDR3 DNA follows: TGCAGCGTTGAATCGCAAAGGGGACAGGGCTACGAGCAGTACTTC. It translates to CSVESQRGQGYEQYF.

The V call is TRBV30, the J call TRBJ1-1, with D possibly TRBD1 on 5 matching bases. This CDR3 region has 14 residues. In germline, CDR1 is GTSNPN, CDR2 SVGIG (reference sequence). The germline V and J ends were trimmed by 3 bases and 4 bases, with 15 bases remaining between them. The CDR3 here is CAWRNRQGGTEAFF. In nucleotides, the CDR3 is TGTGCCTGGAGAAATAGGCAGGGAGGCACTGAAGCTTTCTTT.

To note about this clone: The same CDR3 can be traced to other DNA sequences in this sample. This chain connects TRBV19 to TRBJ1-5, with TRBD1 as a possible D gene (5 bases). The CDR3 is made up of 12 amino acids. The V and J ends lost 6 bases and 4 bases respectively, with 7 bases between them. Germline lookup yields CDR1 LNHDA and CDR2 SQIVND (reference sequence). CDR3 nucleotides: TGTGCCAGTAGAACAGGTAATCAGCCCCAGCATTTT. This encodes CASRTGNQPQHF.

The J gene is TRBJ2-7, the V gene TRBV5-1; the match to TRBD1 covers 7 bases. The CDR3 totals 12 residues. With V trimmed by 2 bases and J by 6 bases, 2 bases remained unmatched. Per the germline V gene, CDR1 is SGHRS and CDR2 is YFSETQ. The CDR3 loop is CASSFQGVEQYF. In nucleotides, the CDR3 is TGCGCCAGCAGCTTTCAGGGGGTCGAGCAGTACTTC.

V gene TRBV7-3 combines with J gene TRBJ2-7, with D tentatively TRBD1 (5 bases). CDR1 and CDR2 (germline): SGHTA, FQGTGA. Trimming stripped 1 base from V and 2 bases from J, with 12 bases between. There are 15 residues in the CDR3. The CDR3 protein is CASSLNYGAPYEQYF. The CDR3 DNA reads as TGTGCCAGCAGCTTAAATTATGGGGCCCCCTACGAGCAGTACTTC. The whole variable domain, remainder taken from reference TRBV7-3 and TRBJ2-7, is GAGVSQTPSNKVTEKGKYVELRCDPISGHTALYWYRQSLGQGPEFLIYFQGTGAADDSGLPNDRFFAVRPEGSVSTLKIQRTERGDSAVYLCASSLNYGAPYEQYFGPGTRLTVT.

The chain uses TRBV6-4 and TRBJ2-3; 9 nucleotides match TRBD1. The CDR3 length is 16 residues. The germline V gene has CDR1 MRHNA and CDR2 SNTAGT. With 3 bases clipped from V and 4 bases from J, the junction kept 8 bases outside the gene matches. CDR3 sequence (DNA): TGTGCCAGCAGTGAACAGGGGGCGGGATGGTCAGATACGCAGTATTTT. This encodes CASSEQGAGWSDTQYF.

The J gene is TRBJ1-3, the V gene TRBV7-2; D is unresolved. Trimming shortened V by 1 base and J by 3 bases, and 10 bases separated the two germline ends. Per the germline V gene, CDR1 is SGHTA and CDR2 is FQGNSA. The CDR3 runs to 15 residues. The CDR3 coding sequence is TGTGCCAGCAGCTTAGTATTGGCAGGTGGAAACACCATATATTTT. Protein product: CASSLVLAGGNTIYF. Full variable domain (rest looked up from reference TRBV7-2 and TRBJ1-3): GAGVSQSPSNKVTEKGKDVELRCDPISGHTALYWYRQSLGQGLEFLIYFQGNSAPDKSGLPSDRFSAERTGGSVSTLTIQRTQQEDSAVYLCASSLVLAGGNTIYFGEGSWLTVV.

The V and J genes are TRBV4-2 and TRBJ2-1; tentative D call: TRBD2 (6 bases). The CDR3 has 12 residues. Looked up from germline, CDR1 is LGHNA and CDR2 is YNFKEQ. Trimming took 3 bases from V and 6 from J, leaving 6 bases between them. Written as DNA, the CDR3 is TGTGCCAGCAGCCAGGGAGGCAATGAGCAGTTCTTC. Amino acid sequence: CASSQGGNEQFF.

The V call is TRBV7-6, the J call TRBJ2-7, with 8 bases aligning to TRBD2. Germline assignment: CDR1 SGHVS and CDR2 FNYEAQ. The CDR3 has 16 amino acids. The ends lost 5 bases at V and 3 bases at J; junction bases unmatched: 12. CDR3 loop: CASSRGGTSGNYEQYF. For the CDR3, the DNA is TGTGCCAGCAGCCGCGGAGGAACTAGCGGAAACTACGAGCAGTACTTC.

V is TRBV6-5 and J is TRBJ1-6, with 8 bases fitting TRBD1. Per germline, CDR1 MNHEY and CDR2 SVGAGI. V gave up 6 bases and J gave up 10 bases; unmatched junction bases: 8. The CDR3 consists of 14 residues. The CDR3 is CASSTQGVGSPLHF. CDR3 nucleotides: TGTGCCAGCAGCACACAGGGGGTCGGGTCACCCCTCCACTTT.

The V gene is TRBV3-1 (or the pseudogene TRBV3-2), the J gene TRBJ1-1, with no clear D. Germline CDR1 LGHDT, CDR2 YNNKEL (reference sequence). The CDR3 runs 11 residues. Trimming took 2 bases from V and 11 from J, leaving 9 bases between them. CDR3 amino acids: CASSQSRFAFF. The CDR3 DNA follows: TGTGCCAGCAGCCAATCTAGGTTCGCTTTCTTT.

This chain joins TRBV7-9 and TRBJ1-2, with D hard to call. The V end was cut by 5 bases, the J end by 2 bases, with 15 bases between. This CDR3 is built from 15 residues. Per the germline V gene, CDR1 is SEHNR and CDR2 is FQNEAQ (reference sequence). The CDR3 reads CASSPRIRRNYGYTF. For the CDR3, the DNA is TGTGCCAGCAGCCCTAGGATCAGACGGAACTATGGCTACACCTTC. Full variable domain (outside the CDR3, taken from reference TRBV7-9 and TRBJ1-2): DTGVSQNPRHKITKRGQNVTFRCDPISEHNRLYWYRQTLGQGPEFLTYFQNEAQLEKSRLLSDRFSAERPKGSFSTLEIQRTEQGDSAMYLCASSPRIRRNYGYTFGSGTRLTVV.

The chain joins TRBV6-5 to TRBJ2-1, with D maybe TRBD2 (6 bases). From germline, CDR1 is MNHEY and CDR2 SVGAGI. The CDR3 length is 15 residues. The V end lost 6 bases, the J end lost 7 bases, and 19 bases lay between the germline ends. The CDR3 loop reads CASSRASVHFNEQFF. The CDR3 DNA follows: TGTGCCAGCAGCAGGGCTAGCGTACACTTTAATGAGCAGTTCTTC.

The table lists this clone with a count of one. The chain carries TRBV11-2 and TRBJ2-3; 10 bases align to TRBD2. V lost 3 bases and J lost 8; bases outside the gene matches: 11. CDR3 length: 16 residues. Germline CDR1 SGHAT, CDR2 FQNNGV. CDR3 loop: CASSLNLAGAFLTQYF. The CDR3 coding sequence is TGTGCCAGCAGCTTGAACCTAGCGGGGGCCTTCCTTACGCAGTATTTT.

The chain employs TRBV5-1 and TRBJ2-7; 9 nucleotides agree with TRBD1. The trim removed 2 bases at V and 3 bases at J, leaving 6 bases unmatched. This CDR3 has 15 residues. CDR1 is SGHRS and CDR2 is YFSETQ in the germline V gene. CDR3 loop: CASSLYRDRDYEQYF. In DNA form, the CDR3 reads TGCGCCAGCAGCTTATACCGGGACAGGGACTACGAGCAGTACTTC. Based on the CDR3 plus reference TRBV5-1 and TRBJ2-7, the full variable domain is KAGVTQTPRYLIKTRGQQVTLSCSPISGHRSVSWYQQTPGQGLQFLFEYFSETQRNKGNFPGRFSGRQFSNSRSEMNVSTLELGDSALYLCASSLYRDRDYEQYFGPGTRLTVT.

This sequence joins TRBV24-1 and TRBJ2-5, with a tentative D call TRBD2 (5 bases). The length of the CDR3 is 15 residues. The V end lost 5 bases, the J end lost 5 bases, and 17 bases lay between the germline ends. Germline CDR1 reads KGHDR; CDR2 reads SFDVKD. Written as DNA, the CDR3 is TGTGCCACCAGTGTCGGGTTCGGGCCGGGGGAGACCCAGTACTTC. Translating gives CATSVGFGPGETQYF.

J is TRBJ2-7 and V is TRBV28; 11 positions match TRBD1. This CDR3 comprises 14 residues. Trimming cost V 4 bases and J 2 bases; bases outside gene matches: 1. Germline CDR1 reads MDHEN; CDR2 reads SYDVKM. The CDR3 coding sequence is TGTGCCAGCAGTTCGGGACAGGGGGCCTACGAGCAGTACTTC. This sequence encodes CASSSGQGAYEQYF.

The rearrangement joins TRBV4-1 to TRBJ2-1; a weak D match, TRBD2 (5 bases). V shed 3 bases and J shed 5 bases, with 8 bases lying between them. CDR3 length: 13 residues. Germline CDR1 and CDR2: MGHRA and YSYEKL. CDR3 sequence: CASSHEEDNEQFF. The CDR3 DNA is TGCGCCAGCAGCCACGAGGAGGACAATGAGCAGTTCTTC.

This clone was detected once. The rearrangement links TRBV7-3 to TRBJ2-5; 8 bases are a match to TRBD2. The CDR3 length is 15 residues. The V segment lost 5 bases and the J segment 5 bases; nucleotides outside the gene matches: 10. CDR1 and CDR2 (germline): SGHTA, FQGTGA. The CDR3 nucleotides read TGTGCCAGCAGCCCCGGGGCGGGAGGTGGTGAGACCCAGTACTTC. Translation: CASSPGAGGGETQYF. The entire variable domain, with the rest obtained from reference TRBV7-3 and TRBJ2-5, is as follows: GAGVSQTPSNKVTEKGKYVELRCDPISGHTALYWYRQSLGQGPEFLIYFQGTGAADDSGLPNDRFFAVRPEGSVSTLKIQRTERGDSAVYLCASSPGAGGGETQYFGPGTRLLVL.

The chain links TRBV7-9 to TRBJ1-2; TRBD1 is a possible D gene (5 bases). The CDR3 spans 12 residues. From germline, CDR1 is SEHNR and CDR2 FQNEAQ (reference sequence). Between the trimmed V and J ends, which lost 5 bases and 2 bases, there was a span of 6 bases. CDR3 in amino acids: CASSAGNYGYTF. CDR3 DNA: TGTGCCAGCAGCGCAGGGAACTATGGCTACACCTTC.

This clone was detected only a few times. This chain links TRBV30 with TRBJ2-3; 14 bases are shared with TRBD2. V was clipped by 3 bases and J by 3 bases; unmatched bases: 2. This CDR3 spans 15 amino acids. CDR1 and CDR2 (germline): GTSNPN, SVGIG (reference sequence). The CDR3 DNA reads TGTGCCTGGAGGAGGACTAGCGGGGGGACAGATACGCAGTATTTT. Translating it yields CAWRRTSGGTDTQYF.

The chain has TRBV18 and TRBJ2-1, with 9 bases identical to TRBD1. The CDR3 extends over 15 amino acids. Per the germline V gene, CDR1 is KGHSH and CDR2 is LQKENI. The J segment lost 8 bases and the V segment lost 3 bases, leaving 8 bases of the junction unmatched. CDR3: CASSPGTGRDHEQFF. CDR3 sequence (DNA): TGTGCCAGCTCACCCGGGACAGGGAGGGATCATGAGCAGTTCTTC.

The chain is built from TRBV28 and TRBJ2-7; 11 bases are a match to TRBD2. The CDR3 consists of 13 residues. From germline, CDR1 is MDHEN and CDR2 SYDVKM. The V gene end was trimmed by 10 bases and the J gene end by 2 bases; junction bases not matched to a gene: 4. CDR3 region: CATVAGGPYEQYF. CDR3 DNA sequence: TGTGCCACTGTAGCGGGAGGGCCCTACGAGCAGTACTTC.

The V and J genes are TRBV6-2 or TRBV6-3 and TRBJ2-5; D is ambiguous. The CDR3 has 13 amino acids. CDR1 MNHEY and CDR2 SVGEGT come from the germline V gene. Trimming shortened V by 7 bases and J by 0 bases, and 9 bases separated the two germline ends. For the CDR3, the DNA is TGTGCCAGCAACCCCGCGGACCAAGAGACCCAGTACTTC. This codes for CASNPADQETQYF.

The CDR3 is CASSFITTYNEQFF. The DNA of the CDR3 is TGTGCCAGCAGTTTTATAACTACCTACAATGAGCAGTTCTTC. The chain employs TRBV28 and TRBJ2-1; D uncertain. The V end lost 3 bases, the J end lost 2 bases, and 8 bases lay between the germline ends. CDR1 and CDR2 (germline): MDHEN, SYDVKM. The CDR3 consists of 14 residues.

The CDR3 spells CASSEGPDRANEQYF. The CDR3 DNA is TGTGCCAGCAGTGAAGGCCCGGACAGGGCCAACGAGCAGTACTTC. V gene TRBV6-1 combines with J gene TRBJ2-7; TRBD1 agrees at 8 bases. Germline CDR1 is MNHNS and CDR2 is SASEGT. The CDR3 is made up of 15 amino acids. Trimming cost V 1 base and J 5 bases; bases outside gene matches: 7.

This chain uses TRBV7-3 with TRBJ2-5; no clear D gene. V shed 5 bases and J shed 1 base, with 20 bases lying between them. CDR3 size: 17 residues. CDR1 and CDR2 from the germline V gene are SGHTA and FQGTGA. The DNA for the CDR3 is TGTGCCAGCAGCCTCTACCCGGTCCCACCGCCCCAAGAGACCCAGTACTTC. Its protein product is CASSLYPVPPPQETQYF.

The chain joins TRBV7-2 to TRBJ2-1, with TRBD2 matching over 10 bases. CDR3 length equals 15 residues. The V and J ends lost 4 bases and 7 bases, in that order; junction bases with no gene match: 7. Germline V gives CDR1 SGHTA, CDR2 FQGNSA. CDR3 bases: TGTGCCAGCAGCTCTAAGCGGGGGGGCATGAATGAGCAGTTCTTC. This translates into CASSSKRGGMNEQFF.

The chain is built from TRBV6-5 and TRBJ2-1; TRBD1 matches at 8 bases. The germline CDR1 and CDR2 sequences are MNHEY and SVGAGI. The CDR3 length is 12 residues. Trimming took 5 bases from V and 14 from J; bases not matched to a gene: 8. CDR3 sequence: CASSIQQGVKFF. The CDR3 DNA reads as TGTGCCAGCAGTATCCAACAGGGGGTTAAGTTCTTC.

This chain connects TRBV4-2 to TRBJ1-2; 10 nucleotides match TRBD1. V lost 4 bases to trimming and J lost 4 bases; unmatched junction nucleotides: 3. The V gene's germline CDR1 is LGHNA and CDR2 YNFKEQ. The CDR3 sequence is 14 residues long. In nucleotides, the CDR3 is TGTGCCAGCAGCCCGGGACAGGGGTCCTATGGCTACACCTTC. Translating gives CASSPGQGSYGYTF.

CDR3 DNA: TGTGCCAGCAGTCGAGGGACGGGGGGCCACAATGAGCAGTTCTTC. Its protein product is CASSRGTGGHNEQFF. V usage is TRBV3-1 (or the pseudogene TRBV3-2) and J usage is TRBJ2-1, with D tentatively TRBD2 (7 bases). The CDR3 extends over 15 amino acids. CDR1 is LGHDT, CDR2 YNNKEL, per germline (reference sequence). V was shortened by 6 bases and J by 5 bases, with 17 bases between the two germline ends.